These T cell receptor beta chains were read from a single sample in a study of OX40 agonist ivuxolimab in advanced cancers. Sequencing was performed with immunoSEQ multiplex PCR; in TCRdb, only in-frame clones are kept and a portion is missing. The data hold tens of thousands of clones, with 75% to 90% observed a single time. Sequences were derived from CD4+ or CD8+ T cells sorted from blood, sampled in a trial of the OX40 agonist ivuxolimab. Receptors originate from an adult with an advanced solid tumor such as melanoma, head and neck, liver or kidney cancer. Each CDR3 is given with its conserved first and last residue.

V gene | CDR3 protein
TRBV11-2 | CATSALGDEQFF
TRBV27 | CASRTATDTQYF
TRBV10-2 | CASREYGQPQHF
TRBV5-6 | CASSFPGTGAYEQYF
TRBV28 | CASSWGRRNSPLHF
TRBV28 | CASSLSGHGEQFF
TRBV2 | CASSASGFNYGYTF
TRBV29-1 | CSVADSYEQYF
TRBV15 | CATSRGQGTNGNTIYF
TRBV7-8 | CASSQDREAFF
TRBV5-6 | CASSPETGMNTEAFF
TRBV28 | CASSLSAGGGYTF
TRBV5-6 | CASSLNRDRGTSNEKLFF
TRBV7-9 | CASSLAAEQFF
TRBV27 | CASSLWYTGPSPLHF
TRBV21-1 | CASSNGIAGAYEQYF
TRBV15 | CATSSKPPGELFF
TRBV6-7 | CASSPIPREPLNEQFF
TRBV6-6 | CASSWGGTGANVLTF
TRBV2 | CASLRTGGRGEQFF
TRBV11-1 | CASSLGASGANVLTF
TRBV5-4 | CASSTPRAGGHNEQFF
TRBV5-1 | CASSRDREETQYF
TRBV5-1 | CASSESYIGNSPLHF
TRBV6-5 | CASSYKRGTLYNEQFF
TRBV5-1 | CASTSGISGYNEQFF
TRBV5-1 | CASSLSDRDYGYTF
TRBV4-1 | CASSRIRDPRETQYF
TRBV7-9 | CASSLGTVPGLFF
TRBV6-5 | CASSRDRGGNEQFF
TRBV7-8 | CASTAGLAGALASNEQFF
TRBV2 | CASSVLAGSPHEQYF
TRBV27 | CASSLTGQGTETQYF
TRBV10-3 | CAISIGRAEAFF
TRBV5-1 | CASSQPGLAGANEQFF
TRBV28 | CASSFVTGGEIPEAFF
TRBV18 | CASSPNRDAYGYTF
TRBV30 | CAWSDWGEEKLFF
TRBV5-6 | CASSLSPTPNNEQFF
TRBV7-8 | CASSPRNLGTEAFF
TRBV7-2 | CASSLYRDDGYTF
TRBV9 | CASNRGGLEQYF
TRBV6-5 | CASSQTVNTDTQYF
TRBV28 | CASSPEGREDGYTF
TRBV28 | CAQAGAGGSADTQYF
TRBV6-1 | CASSLDRGPHAFF
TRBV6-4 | CASSDSGLATNEQFF
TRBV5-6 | CASSLPLGALWGNTIYF
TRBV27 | CASSLGQGANSPLHF
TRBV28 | CASSSQGSRTEAFF
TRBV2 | CASTRPNSPLHF
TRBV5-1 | CASSWRVAGGQDNEQFF
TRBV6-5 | CASGGGISSYNEQFF
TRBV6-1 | CASSEVGLVTEAFF